The text below deals with one TCR beta chain. Antigen: not known. Trimming stripped 1 base from V and 5 bases from J, with 8 bases between. The CDR3 sequence is 13 residues long. Germline lookup yields CDR1 SGHDN and CDR2 FVKESK. TCRdb re-analysed the 5' RACE reads in MiXCR, keeping a single row per CDR3 protein. The table has approximately 60,000 distinct CDR3 sequences, 9.3% seen once. This entry belongs to a study of T-cell memory formation after mild COVID-19. Study at large: Largely, the TCR clusters proved donor specific. Study-level results: Clones which contracted sat mainly in CM and EM if CD4+, and in EMRA if CD8+. Day 15 to 85 contracting clones showed balanced CD4/CD8; later expanders leaned CD4+. Several responding clones turned up in pre-infection memory, indicating that cross-reactive memory may have taken part.

Source material: PBMCs or a T cell subset sorted from them (not recorded which). This clonotype originated in a man in his late teens or twenties who had mild COVID-19 (a few samples of this study predate the infection). Cell type and time point are not known. The V gene is TRBV14, the J gene TRBJ2-5; no clear D. The CDR3 nucleotides read TGTGCCAGCAGCCAAGCCGCGACCGAGACCCAGTACTTC. Translating gives CASSQAATETQYF.